This T cell receptor beta chain was recovered during a study of cytomegalovirus exposure and HLA in healthy donors. Germline V gene sequence: CDR1 MNHEY, CDR2 SVGAGI. The J segment lost 7 bases and the V segment lost 5 bases, leaving 9 bases of the junction unmatched. The CDR3 is 14 residues long. PCR involved 60 Vbeta and 13 Jbeta primers. Some clones are missing from TCRdb's copy, which holds only in-frame ones; the method was immunoSEQ multiplex PCR. The sample table sets out 180,000 or so clones. This clonotype was sampled from a boy younger than 18 in good health and CMV-seronegative. Material: PBMCs. The rearrangement uses TRBV6-5 and TRBJ1-1, with 8 bases that match TRBD1. The CDR3 DNA is TGTGCCAGCAGTCTGACAGGGGTCTACGGTGAAGCTTTCTTT. Translated: CASSLTGVYGEAFF.